This T cell receptor beta chain was recovered during a study of blood T cell repertoires in COVID-19 (dated by TCRdb to between 2020 and 2021). About the full investigation: Samples covering the acute and convalescent phases of COVID-19 were provided by collaborators in the United States, Italy and Spain. The prospective study material was composed of cDNA or gDNA derived from T cells, B-cell-depleted T cells, or PBMCs. The dataset comprised deeply sampled blood TCRbeta repertoires from subjects exposed to, actively infected with, or recovered from COVID-19. The repertoires were released in a freely available public database meant as a resource for research on the immune response to SARS-CoV-2. The samples were drawn from the first 160 participants of the ongoing ImmuneRACE study and from 1,200 or so subjects provided by 6 global collaborators. A de-identified subject ID, COVID-19 status, age in years and sex were almost always included in the sample metadata. Where available, HLA class I and class II types were obtained from metadata supplied by the sample provider rather than from assay-based typing.

The full study reports these points: How much clinical and demographic metadata was included differed by source and by participant, and the metadata was provided uncurated.

This clone appeared once. The antigen this receptor binds is unknown. One base away there is no much larger clone; base qualities are not given. TCRbeta CDR3 regions were amplified from genomic DNA using the immunoSEQ Assay, a bias-controlled multiplex PCR. On the study's bioinformatics: Nucleated cell counts per sample were estimated from amplification of reference gene primers within the assay. Sequence reads were collapsed and filtered to measure the absolute abundance of every unique TCRbeta CDR3 rearrangement. For each sample, productive Simpson clonality was calculated by taking the square root of Simpson's diversity index across productive rearrangements. The immuneACCESS repertoire file appears here via TCRdb, limited to in-frame rearrangements. These files lack a portion of the clones; in checked studies, under half of the deficit traces to unresolved V genes, and the cause of the others is not known. V, J and clone size are taken as reported in that table, and D and trimming were inferred from the DNA itself. This sample gives around 280,000 clones in total; roughly 90% of them show up just once. The biggest ten clones account for about 1.7% of the sample.

Participants in the prospective study were enrolled through a virtual design, were aged roughly 18 to 90 years, and lived in under 25 United States geographic areas. Cohort assignment in the prospective study relied on participant-reported clinical history from a screening survey and a study questionnaire. In the prospective study, whole blood, serum and a nasopharyngeal or oropharyngeal swab were collected from each participant by mobile phlebotomists. Over a roughly 2-month period, participants in the prospective study had the option of providing additional blood draws and questionnaires. Blood samples from the prospective study were shipped frozen or at room temperature prior to DNA extraction. The sequenced material came from PBMCs or T cells enriched from blood (not recorded which). The clonotype comes from a woman aged 18-29 years with acute COVID-19.

CDR3 region: CASSLAGGGNEQYF. The bases are TGTGCCAGCAGTTTAGCGGGAGGAGGGAACGAGCAGTACTTC. The chain is assembled from TRBV6-5 and TRBJ2-7, and 10 bases in between align with TRBD2. The CDR3, from cysteine to phenylalanine, totals 14 residues. The read is trimmed to its CDR3 DNA, 42 bases read in frame from base 1. The germline V gene yields MNHEY for CDR1 and SVGAGI for CDR2. For this chain, trimming is 4 bases at the V end and 5 bases at the J end, and the number of junction bases without a gene match is 5.